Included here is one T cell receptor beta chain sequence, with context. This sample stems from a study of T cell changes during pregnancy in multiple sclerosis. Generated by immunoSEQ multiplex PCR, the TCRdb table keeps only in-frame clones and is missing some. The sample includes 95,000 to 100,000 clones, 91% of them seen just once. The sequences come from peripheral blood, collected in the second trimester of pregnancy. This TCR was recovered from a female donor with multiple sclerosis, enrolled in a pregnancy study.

The CDR3 DNA sequence: TGCGCCAGCAGCCACCCTGACAGCTTCAGCTCCTACGAGCAGTACTTC. Residues: CASSHPDSFSSYEQYF. V usage is TRBV5-1 and J usage is TRBJ2-7; maybe TRBD1 (5 bases). This CDR3 has 16 residues. Per germline, CDR1 SGHRS and CDR2 YFSETQ. V lost 4 bases to trimming and J lost 0 bases, with 17 bases between them.